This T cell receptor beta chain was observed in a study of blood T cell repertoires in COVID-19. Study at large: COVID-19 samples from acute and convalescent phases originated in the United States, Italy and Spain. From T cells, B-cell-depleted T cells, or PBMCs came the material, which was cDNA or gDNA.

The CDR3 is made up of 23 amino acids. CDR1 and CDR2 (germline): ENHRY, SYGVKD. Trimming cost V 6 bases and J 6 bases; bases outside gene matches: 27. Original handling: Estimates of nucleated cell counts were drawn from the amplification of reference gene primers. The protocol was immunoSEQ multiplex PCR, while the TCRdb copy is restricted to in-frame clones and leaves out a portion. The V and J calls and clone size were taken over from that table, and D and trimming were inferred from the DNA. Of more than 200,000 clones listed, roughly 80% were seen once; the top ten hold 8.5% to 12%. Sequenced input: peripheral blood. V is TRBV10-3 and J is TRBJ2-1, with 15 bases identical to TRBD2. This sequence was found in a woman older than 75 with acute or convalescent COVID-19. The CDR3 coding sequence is TGTGCCATCAGCGCAGGGGCTGGGGCTAGGACTAGCGGGAGGGCCTCTGGTGCCAATGAGCAGTTCTTC. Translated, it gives CAISAGAGARTSGRASGANEQFF.